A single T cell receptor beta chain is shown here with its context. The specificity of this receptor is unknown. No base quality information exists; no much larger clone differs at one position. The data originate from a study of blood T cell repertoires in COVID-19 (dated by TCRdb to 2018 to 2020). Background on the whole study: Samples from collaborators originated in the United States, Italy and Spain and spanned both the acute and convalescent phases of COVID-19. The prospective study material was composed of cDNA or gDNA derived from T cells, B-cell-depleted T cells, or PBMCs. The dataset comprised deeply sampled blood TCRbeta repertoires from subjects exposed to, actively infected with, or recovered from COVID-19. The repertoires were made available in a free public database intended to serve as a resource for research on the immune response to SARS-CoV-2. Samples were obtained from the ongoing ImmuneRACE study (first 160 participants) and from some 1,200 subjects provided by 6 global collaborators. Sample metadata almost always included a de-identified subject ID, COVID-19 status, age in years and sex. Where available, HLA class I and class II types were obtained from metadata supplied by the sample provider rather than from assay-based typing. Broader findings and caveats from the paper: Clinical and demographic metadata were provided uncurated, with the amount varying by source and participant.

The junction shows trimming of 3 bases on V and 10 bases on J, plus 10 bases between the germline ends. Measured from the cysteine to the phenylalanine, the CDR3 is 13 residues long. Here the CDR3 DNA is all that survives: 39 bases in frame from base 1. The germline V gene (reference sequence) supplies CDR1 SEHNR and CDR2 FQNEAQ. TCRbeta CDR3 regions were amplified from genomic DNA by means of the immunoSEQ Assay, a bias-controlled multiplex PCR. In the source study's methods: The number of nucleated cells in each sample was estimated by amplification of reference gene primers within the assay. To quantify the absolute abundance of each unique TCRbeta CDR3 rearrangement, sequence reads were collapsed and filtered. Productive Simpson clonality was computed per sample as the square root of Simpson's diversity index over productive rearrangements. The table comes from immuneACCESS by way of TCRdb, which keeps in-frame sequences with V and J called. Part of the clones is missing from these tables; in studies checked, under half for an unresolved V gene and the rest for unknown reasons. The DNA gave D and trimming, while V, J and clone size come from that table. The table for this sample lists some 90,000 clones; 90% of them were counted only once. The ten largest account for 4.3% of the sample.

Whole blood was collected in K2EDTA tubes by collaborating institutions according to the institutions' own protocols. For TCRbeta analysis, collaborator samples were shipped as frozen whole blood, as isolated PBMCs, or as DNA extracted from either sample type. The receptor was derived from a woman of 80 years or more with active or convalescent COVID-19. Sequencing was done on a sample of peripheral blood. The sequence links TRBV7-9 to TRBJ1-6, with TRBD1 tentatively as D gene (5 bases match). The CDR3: CASSLGGSSPLHF. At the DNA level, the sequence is TGTGCCAGCAGCTTGGGGGGAAGCTCACCCCTCCACTTT.